The present TCR beta chain was sequenced within a study of response to subunit inactivated influenza vaccine. TCRdb reanalysed the RT-PCR reads using MiXCR and keeps one entry per CDR3 protein. This sample has 250,000 to 350,000 distinct CDR3 sequences, with 22% found just once. Germline assignment: CDR1 SGHRS and CDR2 YFSETQ. The CDR3 totals 17 residues. Findings and limits, study-wide: After each seasonal influenza vaccination, few new T cells are recruited, the authors suggested.

Points on this clonotype: Its cognate antigen is unknown. An end of the junction differs from the germline gene, which may be a read error.

The source is a man aged 45 to 75 who received an inactivated influenza vaccine. The sample in question was PBMCs from blood, obtained approximately 20 months after vaccination. The V gene is TRBV5-1, the J gene TRBJ2-6; D gene unclear. The CDR3 sequence is CAGSSFGLESGANVLTF. As DNA, the CDR3 is TGCGCCGGCAGTTCTTTTGGGTTGGAGTCTGGGGCCAACGTCCTGACTTTC.